This T cell receptor beta chain was captured by sequencing in a study of T-cell reconstitution after alpha-beta-depleted transplantation in children. TCRbeta library construction was performed incorporating unique molecular identifiers. One entry per CDR3 protein, called by TCRdb with MiXCR from the PCR reads. The data contain approximately 300,000 distinct CDR3 sequences, approximately 7.3% of them singletons. A remark on this clonotype: Its antigen is not known.

The germline gives CDR1 MNHEY, CDR2 SVGEGT. V was pared by 2 bases and J by 6 bases, with 7 bases between. This CDR3 is 13 amino acids long. Study findings and constraints: Among T cells one year after transplant, newly produced cells accounted for most counts and diversity. Several hundred expanded graft clones reportedly were the source of alpha-beta T cells about two months after transplant. There were some patients whose high TCRbeta diversity at day 60 came from surviving recipient T cells and thymic progenitors.

This TCR derives from a female patient aged 2-9 years who had a stem cell transplant for Fanconi anemia, so the T cells may come from the graft donor. The specimen was peripheral blood, collected 360 days after TCRalphabeta/CD19-depleted stem cell transplant. The V gene is TRBV6-2 or TRBV6-3, the J gene TRBJ2-2, with D uncertain. The CDR3 coding sequence is TGTGCCAGCAGTTACATGGGTCCCGGGGAGCTGTTTTTT. Its translation is CASSYMGPGELFF.